These T cell receptor beta chains were read from a single sample in a study of regulatory T cells in long-lasting Graves disease. TCRdb reprocessed the multiplex PCR reads with MiXCR, giving one entry per CDR3 protein. The sample lists some 370,000 distinct CDR3 sequences; 20% to 25% were seen once. Here the sequenced sample was peripheral blood mononuclear cells (PBMCs), taken when the disease was refractory, from a patient treated with antithyroid drugs. These receptors were taken from a female donor with Graves disease. Each CDR3 is given with its conserved first and last residue. D genes are given only for firm matches. Clone size, where shown, is once, few, many, or a class for clones that have expanded.

clone_size j_call v_call d_call cdr3_aa cdr3_nt
. TRBJ2-2 TRBV19 TRBD1 CASSTGQGHTGELFF TGTGCCAGTAGTACCGGACAGGGTCACACCGGGGAGCTGTTTTTT
. TRBJ2-2 TRBV24-1 TRBD1 CATSRTGGTGELFF TGTGCCACCAGTAGGACAGGGGGCACCGGGGAGCTGTTTTTT
. TRBJ1-2 TRBV3-1 TRBD1 CASSQAGQGAFNYGYTF TGTGCCAGCAGCCAAGCGGGACAGGGGGCGTTTAACTATGGCTACACCTTC
few TRBJ2-2 TRBV29-1 . CSAGEQVGELFF TGCAGCGCTGGTGAGCAGGTCGGGGAGCTGTTTTTT
many TRBJ2-5 TRBV20-1 . CSARDHRVGTQYF TGCAGTGCTAGAGATCACCGGGTCGGGACCCAGTACTTC
. TRBJ2-7 TRBV20-1 TRBD1 CSATTLLQGQGYEQYF TGCAGTGCTACCACCCTACTTCAGGGACAGGGCTACGAGCAGTACTTC
. TRBJ2-2 TRBV12-3/TRBV12-4 TRBD2 CASRLLAGADGELFF TGTGCCAGCCGGTTATTAGCGGGAGCGGACGGGGAGCTGTTTTTT
many TRBJ1-4 TRBV20-1 TRBD1 CSARDRGSNEKLFF TGCAGTGCACGAGACAGGGGCTCTAATGAAAAACTGTTTTTT
. TRBJ2-7 TRBV5-5 TRBD2 CASSLRGGNEQYF TGTGCCAGCAGCTTACGGGGGGGCAACGAGCAGTACTTC
few TRBJ1-1 TRBV29-1 TRBD1 CSTRQGNTEAFF TGCAGCACTCGACAGGGGAACACTGAAGCTTTCTTT
many TRBJ2-7 TRBV7-9 TRBD2 CASSNPKLAGADEQYF TGTGCCAGCAGCAACCCAAAACTAGCGGGAGCTGACGAGCAGTACTTC
few TRBJ1-1 TRBV27 . CASSSAGIPEAFF TGTGCCAGCAGTTCGGCAGGGATCCCTGAAGCTTTCTTT
many TRBJ1-4 TRBV12-3/TRBV12-4 . CASSRMNEKLFF TGTGCCAGCTCCCGTATGAATGAAAAACTGTTTTTT
. TRBJ2-2 TRBV28 . CASSQGGRTGELFF TGTGCCAGCAGCCAGGGGGGCCGGACCGGGGAGCTGTTTTTT
. TRBJ1-2 TRBV10-3 . CAISETAANYGYTF TGTGCCATCAGTGAAACAGCTGCTAACTATGGCTACACCTTC
many TRBJ1-1 TRBV6-1 TRBD1 CATLSGGGQAFF TGTGCCACACTATCAGGGGGCGGGCAAGCTTTCTTT
few TRBJ2-2 TRBV27 . CASSLTISGELFF TGTGCCAGCAGTTTAACAATTTCCGGGGAGCTGTTTTTT
many TRBJ2-7 TRBV7-9 . CASSLEGGGNYEQYF TGTGCCAGCAGCTTAGAAGGAGGGGGAAACTACGAGCAGTACTTC
many TRBJ2-7 TRBV20-1 . CSAPSSTPFREQYF TGCAGTGCTCCTTCTAGCACCCCTTTCCGCGAGCAGTACTTC
. TRBJ2-7 TRBV28 . CAIEGWRRDSSYEQYF TGTGCCATCGAAGGGTGGAGAAGGGACTCATCCTACGAGCAGTACTTC
many TRBJ2-5 TRBV28 . CASSLLRRSQETQYF TGTGCCAGCAGTTTATTGAGGAGAAGCCAAGAGACCCAGTACTTC
. TRBJ2-2 TRBV27 . CASSEPPGELFF TGTGCCAGCAGTGAGCCTCCCGGGGAGCTGTTTTTT
few TRBJ2-2 TRBV27 . CASSEVAGELFF TGTGCCAGCAGTGAGGTGGCCGGGGAGCTGTTTTTT
. TRBJ1-1 TRBV7-9 . CASRELPEAFF TGTGCCAGCAGGGAACTTCCTGAAGCTTTCTTT
many TRBJ1-2 TRBV27 . CASSPGPPYGYTF TGTGCCAGCAGTCCGGGCCCTCCCTATGGCTACACCTTC
. TRBJ2-5 TRBV5-6 TRBD1 CASRRDRGETQYF TGTGCCAGCAGAAGGGACAGGGGAGAGACCCAGTACTTC
few TRBJ2-7 TRBV5-6 . CASSAGNEQYF TGTGCCAGCAGCGCCGGGAACGAGCAGTACTTC
few TRBJ2-7 TRBV7-2 TRBD2 CASSLAAIAGTGTYEQCF TGTGCCAGCAGCTTAGCAGCAATAGCGGGTACGGGGACCTACGAGCAGTGCTTC
. TRBJ2-5 TRBV20-1 . CSAQQRWGETQYF TGCAGTGCCCAACAAAGGTGGGGGGAGACCCAGTACTTC
many TRBJ2-5 TRBV6-2/TRBV6-3 . CASSYSPIPGSGETQYF TGTGCCAGCAGTTACTCACCCATTCCGGGATCTGGGGAGACCCAGTACTTC
many TRBJ1-6 TRBV12-5 . CASGLVESSYNSPLHF TGTGCTAGTGGCCTTGTAGAGAGCTCCTATAATTCACCCCTCCACTTT
. TRBJ1-1 TRBV12-3/TRBV12-4 . CASIIQGKNTEAFF TGTGCCAGCATCATACAGGGCAAGAACACTGAAGCTTTCTTT
many TRBJ1-1 TRBV28 . CASSLERLKAFF TGTGCCAGCAGTTTAGAACGTCTAAAAGCTTTCTTT
few TRBJ2-1 TRBV7-3 . CASSYATGSSYNEQFF TGTGCCAGCAGCTATGCAACAGGAAGCTCCTACAATGAGCAGTTCTTC
. TRBJ1-2 TRBV3-1 . CASSQDPGADGYTF TGTGCCAGCAGCCAAGATCCAGGGGCTGATGGCTACACCTTC
. TRBJ1-2 TRBV5-6 TRBD1 CASSLSGTGGRDGYTF TGTGCCAGCAGCCTGTCCGGGACAGGGGGAAGGGATGGCTACACCTTC
. TRBJ2-7 TRBV20-1 . CSARTRETYEQYF TGCAGTGCTAGAACCCGGGAAACCTACGAGCAGTACTTC
. TRBJ1-5 TRBV5-1 . CASRVESNQPQHF TGCGCCAGCCGGGTAGAGAGCAATCAGCCCCAGCATTTT
. TRBJ2-3 TRBV7-3 TRBD1 CASSLTGTGGSADTQYF TGTGCCAGCAGCTTAACAGGGACAGGGGGGTCGGCAGATACGCAGTATTTT
. TRBJ2-5 TRBV29-1 TRBD2 CSALLAGGGTQYF TGCAGCGCACTACTAGCGGGAGGTGGGACCCAGTACTTC
. TRBJ2-6 TRBV28 . CASSLWGAGANVLTF TGTGCCAGCAGCCTATGGGGTGCTGGGGCCAACGTCCTGACTTTC
. TRBJ2-1 TRBV20-1 . CSGFDGTAYNEQFF TGCAGTGGTTTCGACGGGACGGCATACAATGAGCAGTTCTTC
many TRBJ2-7 TRBV18 . CASSPSSSYEQYF TGTGCCAGCTCACCATCCAGCTCCTACGAGCAGTACTTC
. TRBJ2-3 TRBV7-2 . CASSLMGQPTGTQYF TGTGCCAGCAGCTTAATGGGACAACCCACAGGTACGCAGTATTTT
many TRBJ2-6 TRBV7-9 . CASISLSGANVLTF TGTGCCAGCATTTCTCTCTCTGGGGCCAACGTCCTGACTTTC
. TRBJ2-5 TRBV6-2/TRBV6-3 . CASVSVAQSTQYF TGTGCCAGCGTGAGTGTGGCCCAGTCGACCCAGTACTTC
few TRBJ2-7 TRBV29-1 . CSVERIQGEGEQYF TGCAGCGTTGAAAGGATACAGGGGGAGGGCGAGCAGTACTTC
. TRBJ2-5 TRBV5-5 . CASSLEAAVQETQYF TGTGCCAGCAGCTTAGAAGCGGCGGTTCAAGAGACCCAGTACTTC
many TRBJ2-7 TRBV12-3/TRBV12-4 . CASSLVQESHEQYF TGTGCCAGCAGTCTAGTACAGGAGTCCCACGAGCAGTACTTC
. TRBJ1-4 TRBV5-6 . CASSRADEKLFF TGTGCCAGCAGCCGCGCGGATGAAAAACTGTTTTTT
many TRBJ2-3 TRBV12-3/TRBV12-4 . CASTSRSSTDTQYF TGTGCCAGCACCTCGAGGTCTAGCACAGATACGCAGTATTTT
. TRBJ2-2 TRBV2 . CASSAYNTGELFF TGTGCCAGCAGTGCCTATAACACCGGGGAGCTGTTTTTT
. TRBJ1-5 TRBV20-1 . CSASGPAGWEAQHF TGCAGTGCTAGTGGACCGGCCGGGTGGGAAGCCCAGCATTTT
many TRBJ2-2 TRBV12-3/TRBV12-4 . CASTLIKRENTGELFF TGTGCCAGCACCCTTATCAAGCGAGAGAACACCGGGGAGCTGTTTTTT
. TRBJ1-6 TRBV5-1 . CASSLDFNSPLHF TGCGCCAGCAGCTTGGATTTTAATTCACCCCTCCACTTT
few TRBJ2-7 TRBV6-5 . CASSYSPGLSGEQYF TGTGCCAGCAGTTACTCACCCGGACTAAGTGGCGAGCAGTACTTC
. TRBJ2-7 TRBV29-1 . CRPGPKPDTYEQYF TGCCGACCCGGGCCGAAGCCAGATACCTACGAGCAGTACTTC
many TRBJ2-5 TRBV13 . CASSSLQGSQETQYF TGTGCCAGCAGTTCTCTACAGGGCTCGCAAGAGACCCAGTACTTC
. TRBJ2-7 TRBV4-3 . CASSQWGSRGSDEQYF TGCGCCAGCAGCCAATGGGGGAGTCGGGGTTCGGACGAGCAGTACTTC